Listed here is a single TCR beta chain. The antigen remains unidentified. The CDR3 extends over 17 amino acids. V shed 0 bases and J 3 bases; nucleotides not matched to a gene: 7. In germline, CDR1 is SGHVS, CDR2 FQNEAQ. TCRdb's table, derived via immunoSEQ multiplex PCR, lists solely in-frame clones and lacks some. The sample lists some 150,000 clones, roughly 89% seen once, with around 1.7% in the top ten. These data originate in a study of T cell responses to AZD1222 COVID-19 vaccine. Study observations and caveats: All repertoire sampling was performed exclusively after the peak T cell response. Donors, mostly white British, included more females; clonal diversity was possibly underestimated.

The receptor was derived from an adult who received the AZD1222 COVID-19 vaccine. The input for sequencing was peripheral blood, taken 28 days after the second AZD1222 dose. The chain links TRBV7-8 to TRBJ2-7; 11 bases map to TRBD2. The CDR3 sequence is CASSLASKLAGVYEQYF. The CDR3 DNA reads TGTGCCAGCAGCTTAGCGTCAAAACTAGCGGGAGTCTACGAGCAGTACTTC. The complete variable domain, with remaining parts taken from reference TRBV7-8 and TRBJ2-7, reads GAGVSQSPRYKVAKRGQDVALRCDPISGHVSLFWYQQALGQGPEFLTYFQNEAQLDKSGLPSDRFFAERPEGSVSTLKIQRTQQEDSAVYLCASSLASKLAGVYEQYFGPGTRLTVT.